This T cell receptor (beta chain) was recovered during a study of early T cells in non-severe SARS-CoV-2 infection. Study details: Sequencing of bulk RNA from unsorted whole blood was done, without chain pairing. Broader study findings: VDJdb-based annotation leaned toward anti-spike CD8 responses and missed private and CD4 specificities.

This clonotype was detected a few times. Its cognate antigen is unknown. The TCR library protocol attached unique molecular identifiers to the individual cDNA molecules. TCRdb recomputed calls from the 5' RACE reads with MiXCR, one row per CDR3 protein. This table has 55,000 to 70,000 distinct CDR3 sequences, roughly a tenth appearing once. The germline V gene has CDR1 MNHEY and CDR2 SVGEGT. V was clipped by 7 bases and J by 5 bases, with 21 bases between them. This CDR3 has 15 residues. The sequence derives from an adult who was a healthcare worker with PCR-confirmed SARS-CoV-2 infection or an uninfected control (not recorded which). This chain uses TRBV6-2 or TRBV6-3 with TRBJ2-7, with a weak D call TRBD1 (5 bases). The sample comprised whole blood. The CDR3 DNA sequence: TGTGCCAGCATTTCCTCCGGTGGGGCAAGGAACGAGCAGTACTTC. Encoded protein: CASISSGGARNEQYF.